Sequencing of this T cell receptor beta chain was carried out in a study of breast tumors, draining lymph nodes, adjacent tissues. The study, taken as a whole, reports: Luminal-like breast cancer showed significantly greater tumor-nontumor repertoire similarity than basal-like breast cancer did. The lymph node origin of tumor T cells was framed as consistent with a hypothesis, not demonstrated. Tumors had less TCR diversity than lymph nodes, more than nontumor tissue.

Concerning this clonotype itself: Its cognate antigen is unknown.

TCRdb reanalysed the multiplex PCR reads using MiXCR and keeps one entry per CDR3 protein. The profile shows about 110,000 distinct CDR3 sequences, approximately 28% of them singletons. Breast cancer patients provided tissue from their axillary draining lymph nodes. The source of this sequence is a female donor with breast cancer. Some clones in this sample may be carry-over from other donors' samples. Sequenced sample: axillary lymph node tissue.

CDR3 loop: CASTGAGRNYGYTF. The CDR3 region has the DNA TGTGCCAGTACCGGGGCAGGGCGTAACTATGGCTACACCTTC. This sequence joins TRBV25-1 and TRBJ1-2; the D gene is possibly TRBD1 (5 bases). Per germline, CDR1 MGHDK and CDR2 SYGVNS. V was cut by 9 bases and J by 1 base, with 15 bases left in between. CDR3 length equals 14 residues.